The following is a T cell receptor (beta chain) sequence with its context. A Seattle source enrolled patients during active infection and followed them longitudinally. The data were obtained in a study of blood T cell repertoires in COVID-19. Study context: The samples span acute and convalescent COVID-19 from the United States, Italy and Spain. T cells, B-cell-depleted T cells, or PBMCs provided the cDNA or gDNA that served as material.

Germline V CDR1 and CDR2: SGHTA, FQGTGA. The J segment lost 2 bases and the V segment lost 5 bases, leaving 5 bases of the junction unmatched. The CDR3 loop spans 14 amino acids. Authors' methods: Cell counts per sample came from amplifying reference gene primers. Profiling relied on immunoSEQ multiplex PCR, and the TCRdb table lists in-frame clones only, not all of them. V, J and clone size are those of that table, while D and trimming were read from the DNA. This table has nearly 350,000 clones, almost 90% appearing once. The sequenced sample was peripheral blood. This rearrangement joins TRBV7-3 to TRBJ2-7; the match to TRBD1 covers 8 bases. The clonotype comes from a woman in her 70s with COVID-19, enrolled during active disease. The CDR3 protein is CASSPRTGTYEQYF. CDR3 nucleotide sequence: TGTGCCAGCAGCCCACGGACAGGGACCTACGAGCAGTACTTC.